These T cell receptor beta chains were read from a single sample in a study of beta chain features in type 1 diabetes. Generated by immunoSEQ multiplex PCR, the TCRdb table keeps only in-frame clones and is missing some. The sample lists 200,000 to 300,000 clones, roughly a tenth occurring once. The sample consisted of naive CD4+ T cells from blood. The receptors originated from a man aged 30 to 39 with type 1 diabetes. CDR3s include the opening cysteine and the closing phenylalanine or tryptophan. The order of the fields is D gene, clone size, J gene, V gene, CDR3 DNA, CDR3 protein. The D gene is left open where the match is weak. Expanded clones get a size class; other rows say once, few or many, or leave the size out.

TRBD2 few TRBJ2-1 TRBV6-1 TGTGCCAGCAGTGTAGCGGGGGGAATCTACAATGAGCAGTTCTTC CASSVAGGIYNEQFF
TRBD1 . TRBJ2-1 TRBV5-1 TGCGCCAGCAGCTTGCCTGGGACAGGGGGCGATGAGCAGTTCTTC CASSLPGTGGDEQFF
. few TRBJ1-5 TRBV4-2 TGTGCCAGCAGCCAAGATTCCGGTCAGCCCCAGCATTTT CASSQDSGQPQHF
. . TRBJ1-5 TRBV5-8 TGTGCCAGTACGAAGGGGCCCGGTCAGCCCCAGCATTTT CASTKGPGQPQHF
. once TRBJ1-4 TRBV5-1 TGCGCCAGCAGTCGGCAGGGTAATGAAAAACTGTTTTTT CASSRQGNEKLFF
. few TRBJ2-1 TRBV5-1 TGCGCCAGCAGCTTGGGCGCTTCTAGCAGCGAGCAGTTCTTC CASSLGASSSEQFF
. few TRBJ1-2 TRBV30 TGTGCCTGGAGCCTTGGGCAGCCAAGGGGCTATGGCTACACCTTC CAWSLGQPRGYGYTF
. . TRBJ2-3 TRBV5-1 TGCGCCAGCCGGGAGACGGGGAGCACAGATACGCAGTATTTT CASRETGSTDTQYF
. few TRBJ2-7 TRBV7-9 TGTGCCAGCAGCTTGTCATTCCCCTACGAGCAGTACTTC CASSLSFPYEQYF
TRBD2 . TRBJ2-7 TRBV7-8 TGTGCCAGCAGCTTAGTAGCGGGGGACTACGAGCAGTACTTC CASSLVAGDYEQYF
. . TRBJ2-1 TRBV18 TGTGCCAGCTCACCCCTAGGGGACAATGAGCAGTTCTTC CASSPLGDNEQFF
. . TRBJ2-6 TRBV7-9 TGTGCCAGCAGCTTAAGTAGCTCTGGGGCCAACGTCCTGACTTTC CASSLSSSGANVLTF
TRBD1 . TRBJ2-2 TRBV28 TGTGCCAGCAGTCCACCGGGACAGGGTACCGGGGAGCTGTTTTTT CASSPPGQGTGELFF
. few TRBJ2-4 TRBV19 TGTGCCAGTAGTATTGGGGGGTGGAACATTCAGTACTTC CASSIGGWNIQYF
TRBD1 . TRBJ1-4 TRBV2 TGTGCCAGCAACAGGGGAAATGAAAAACTGTTTTTT CASNRGNEKLFF
. few TRBJ2-5 TRBV2 TGTGCCAGCAGTGGAGACAGCCAAGAGACCCAGTACTTC CASSGDSQETQYF
. few TRBJ1-1 TRBV2 TGTGCCAGCAGTGACCGTAGGGGCCCGAACACTGAAGCTTTCTTT CASSDRRGPNTEAFF
. . TRBJ2-4 TRBV2 TGTGCCAGCAGTGCACGGACTCTCCGCCGATCCAAAAACATTCAGTACTTC CASSARTLRRSKNIQYF
. . TRBJ1-1 TRBV9 TGTGCCAGCAGCGTAGCTCGGTCAGGGGAAGCTTTCTTT CASSVARSGEAFF
. few TRBJ1-5 TRBV18 TGTGCCAGCTCAGGACGGACTGGCAGCAAAATAGCCCAGCATTTT CASSGRTGSKIAQHF
. . TRBJ2-3 TRBV5-1 TGCGCCAGCAGCCCCCTGGTGACAGGGACTACAGATACGCAGTATTTT CASSPLVTGTTDTQYF
. . TRBJ2-1 TRBV5-6 TGTGCCAGCAGCTCACAGGTCATGACCTACAATGAGCAGTTCTTC CASSSQVMTYNEQFF
TRBD1 few TRBJ2-5 TRBV4-2 TGTGCCAGCAGACAAGCAGGGGACAGCTCAGAGACCCAGTACTTC CASRQAGDSSETQYF
TRBD2 . TRBJ2-5 TRBV29-1 TGCAGCGTAGCCGGGGGGGAAGAGACCCAGTACTTC CSVAGGEETQYF
TRBD2 few TRBJ2-5 TRBV11-1 TGTGCCAGCAGCGGTCGGGGGGGCCTAGAGACCCAGTACTTC CASSGRGGLETQYF
TRBD1 . TRBJ2-3 TRBV7-3 TGTGCCAGCAGCAAGGGGACAGCAACAGATACGCAGTATTTT CASSKGTATDTQYF
TRBD1 . TRBJ2-5 TRBV7-9 TGTGCCAGCAGCGTGAACGGACAGGGAGTGGGCCAAGAGACCCAGTACTTC CASSVNGQGVGQETQYF
. few TRBJ1-1 TRBV19 TGTGCCAGTAGTACATTGACAGCAGAAGCTTTCTTT CASSTLTAEAFF
. few TRBJ2-1 TRBV2 TGTGCCAGCAGCTCGGACTCTTACAATGAGCAGTTCTTC CASSSDSYNEQFF
. . TRBJ2-2 TRBV19 TGTGCCACCCGCCTAGACGGGAGGAACACCGGGGAGCTGTTTTTT CATRLDGRNTGELFF
. few TRBJ1-5 TRBV2 TGTGCCAGCAGTCCTACGGGACAATTCAATCAGCCCCAGCATTTT CASSPTGQFNQPQHF
. few TRBJ2-4 TRBV7-2 TGTGCCAGCAGCTTACGGATAGGAGACATTCAGTACTTC CASSLRIGDIQYF
TRBD1 few TRBJ2-3 TRBV29-1 TGCAGCGTAAACCCGGGACAGGGGGCACGAGATACGCAGTATTTT CSVNPGQGARDTQYF
. few TRBJ2-3 TRBV18 TGTGCCAGCTCACCCCCTGGACTTAGCACAGATACGCAGTATTTT CASSPPGLSTDTQYF
TRBD1 few TRBJ2-6 TRBV28 TGTGCCAGCAGTTCCCGGACAGGGCGAGTCTCTGGGGCCAACGTCCTGACTTTC CASSSRTGRVSGANVLTF
TRBD2 . TRBJ2-1 TRBV5-6 TGTGCCAGCAGCTGGGGCGTGGCGGGGGGGCCAAATGAGCAGTTCTTC CASSWGVAGGPNEQFF
TRBD1 . TRBJ2-7 TRBV6-5 TGTGCCAGCAGTTACTACTGGACAGGGACCTACGAGCAGTACTTC CASSYYWTGTYEQYF
. . TRBJ1-2 TRBV9 TGTGCCAGCAGCGTAGACGACATCTACTATGGCTACACCTTC CASSVDDIYYGYTF